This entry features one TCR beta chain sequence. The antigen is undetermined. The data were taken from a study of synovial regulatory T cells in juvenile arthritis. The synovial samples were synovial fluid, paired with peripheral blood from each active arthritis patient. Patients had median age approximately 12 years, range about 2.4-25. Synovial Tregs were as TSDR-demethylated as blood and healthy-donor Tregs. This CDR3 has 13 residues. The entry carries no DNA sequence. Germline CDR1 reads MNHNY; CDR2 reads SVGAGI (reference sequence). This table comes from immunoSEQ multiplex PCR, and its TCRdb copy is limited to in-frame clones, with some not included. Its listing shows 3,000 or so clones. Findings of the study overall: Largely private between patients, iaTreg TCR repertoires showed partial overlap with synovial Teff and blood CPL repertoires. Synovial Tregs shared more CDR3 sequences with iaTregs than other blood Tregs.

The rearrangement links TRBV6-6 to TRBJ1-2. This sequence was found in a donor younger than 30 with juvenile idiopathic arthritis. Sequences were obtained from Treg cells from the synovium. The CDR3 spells CASWTPVGYGYTF.